Below, 5 T cell receptor beta chains from the same sample are listed, as sequenced in a study of control samples from healthy donors and cancer patients. TCRdb's table, derived via immunoSEQ multiplex PCR, lists solely in-frame clones and lacks some. This sample has fewer than 40,000 clones; 94% occur once, and the top ten carry 5% to 8%. Sequenced sample: blood. Source of these receptors: a man between 60 and 70 years old in good health.

The CDR3 coding sequence is TGTGCCAGCAGTTCGGGACAGGGGAACACTGAAGCTTTCTTT. Protein: CASSSGQGNTEAFF. This chain links TRBV28 with TRBJ1-1; 9 positions match TRBD1. The length of the CDR3 is 14 residues. The V segment lost 4 bases and the J segment 1 base; nucleotides outside the gene matches: 1. Germline V gene lookup returns CDR1 MDHEN and CDR2 SYDVKM.

This chain connects TRBV6-5 to TRBJ1-1; D unresolved. Trimming removed 5 bases from V and 5 bases from J, with 12 bases in between. From germline, CDR1 is MNHEY and CDR2 SVGAGI. The CDR3 runs to 13 residues. The CDR3 sequence is CASSPRLGTEAFF. The CDR3 coding sequence is TGTGCCAGCAGTCCCAGGCTGGGGACTGAAGCTTTCTTT.

This chain links TRBV5-4 with TRBJ1-1; 8 bases are shared with TRBD1. The germline V gene encodes CDR1 SGHNT and CDR2 YYREEE (reference sequence). The CDR3 loop spans 14 amino acids. The J segment lost 4 bases and the V segment lost 2 bases, leaving 4 bases of the junction unmatched. For the CDR3, the DNA is TGTGCCAGCAGCTTTGACAGGGGAGGCACTGAAGCTTTCTTT. Its protein product is CASSFDRGGTEAFF.

The V and J genes are TRBV7-6 and TRBJ2-3; 11 nucleotides agree with TRBD2. The CDR3 is 16 residues long. V dropped 0 bases and J dropped 6; count of bases not matched to a gene: 5. Germline CDR1 SGHVS, CDR2 FNYEAQ. CDR3 nucleotides: TGTGCCAGCAGCTTAGCAGAAGTAGCGGGGGGGGATACGCAGTATTTT. This gives the protein CASSLAEVAGGDTQYF.

This chain links TRBV19 with TRBJ1-2, with 7 positions matching TRBD1. The V gene end was trimmed by 6 bases and the J gene end by 8 bases; junction bases not matched to a gene: 9. Germline CDR1 reads LNHDA; CDR2 reads SQIVND (reference sequence). The CDR3 runs to 13 residues. CDR3 sequence reads: CASSATGRYGYTF. In DNA form, the CDR3 reads TGTGCCAGTAGCGCGACAGGGAGATACGGCTACACCTTC.